This T cell receptor beta chain is from a study of blood T cell repertoires in COVID-19. Study-wide background: Both acute and convalescent COVID-19 samples were obtained from the United States, Italy and Spain. T cells, B-cell-depleted T cells, or PBMCs provided the cDNA or gDNA that served as material.

Per the original methods: Amplification with reference gene primers provided the estimates of nucleated cell counts. TCRdb's table, derived via immunoSEQ multiplex PCR, lists solely in-frame clones and lacks some. That table supplies the V and J calls and clone size; D and trimming were determined from the DNA. Of tens of thousands of clones in the sample, approximately 84% were seen once. The sample taken for sequencing was peripheral blood. This TCR derives from a human donor in a cohort sampled during active COVID-19.

The chain's CDR3 is CASSISGGQYNEQFF. The CDR3 bases are TGTGCCAGCAGCATCTCGGGGGGGCAGTACAATGAGCAGTTCTTC. The rearrangement uses TRBV3-1 (or the pseudogene TRBV3-2) and TRBJ2-1; the match to TRBD2 covers 8 bases. Germline V gene lookup returns CDR1 LGHDT and CDR2 YNNKEL (reference sequence). The CDR3 has 15 amino acids. V trimming: 5 bases; J trimming: 4 bases; junction bases outside the gene matches: 7.